The count of the clone carrying this T cell receptor (beta chain) is one. The CDR3 runs 14 residues. Trimming took 2 bases from V and 4 from J, leaving 9 bases between them. The source of the sample is a study of blood T cells in healthy people across ages. Primed by a sample-barcoded 5' primer and a J-beta primer mix, a second PCR proceeded for 7 to 11 cycles. TCRdb analysed the 5' RACE reads with MiXCR anew, one entry per CDR3 protein. In the table there are around 990,000 distinct CDR3 sequences, 20% to 25% of which are singletons. This sample was shared with a second study, whose subject was T cells of mothers and their children.

The sequenced sample consisted of blood. V gene TRBV12-3 or TRBV12-4 combines with J gene TRBJ2-4; possibly TRBD2 for D (5 bases). This receptor was taken from a girl aged 2 to 10 in good health. The CDR3 region is CASSLSEGKNIQYF. DNA for the CDR3: TGTGCCAGCAGTTTATCAGAGGGAAAAAACATTCAGTACTTC.